Sequencing of this T cell receptor (beta chain) was carried out in a study of CXCR3 chemokines and chemotherapy response in bladder cancer. TCRdb reanalysed the PCR reads using MiXCR and keeps one entry per CDR3 protein. The repertoire holds about 8,900 distinct CDR3 sequences, with around 23% as singletons. Germline CDR1 reads MNHEY; CDR2 reads SVGEGT. V lost 2 bases, J lost 1 base, and 8 bases lay in between. The CDR3 runs 14 residues. This clonotype was counted ten times or more. This sample was gathered from a patient whose treatment included neoadjuvant chemotherapy. The receptor was derived from a human donor with bladder cancer that did not respond to neoadjuvant chemotherapy. The V and J genes are TRBV6-2 or TRBV6-3 and TRBJ2-5, with D perhaps matching TRBD2 (7 bases). CDR3 region: CASSYRGAQETQYF. In DNA, the CDR3 is TGTGCCAGCAGTTACCGGGGGGCCCAAGAGACCCAGTACTTC.